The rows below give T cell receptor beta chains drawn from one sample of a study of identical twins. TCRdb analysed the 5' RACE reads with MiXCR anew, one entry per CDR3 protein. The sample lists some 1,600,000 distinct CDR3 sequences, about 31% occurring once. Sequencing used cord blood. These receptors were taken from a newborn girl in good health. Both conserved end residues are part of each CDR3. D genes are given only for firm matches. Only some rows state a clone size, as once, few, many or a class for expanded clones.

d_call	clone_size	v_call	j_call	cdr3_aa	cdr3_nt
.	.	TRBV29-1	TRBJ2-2	CSVDGRGGTGELFF	TGCAGCGTCGACGGCAGGGGGGGAACCGGGGAGCTGTTTTTT
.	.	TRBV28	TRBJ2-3	CASRSGQISDTQYF	TGTGCCAGCAGGAGCGGACAGATCAGTGATACGCAGTATTTT
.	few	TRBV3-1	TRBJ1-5	CASSQEVGLNQPQHF	TGTGCCAGCAGCCAAGAAGTGGGGCTCAATCAGCCCCAGCATTTT
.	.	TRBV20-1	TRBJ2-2	CSARGADTGELFF	TGCAGTGCTAGGGGGGCGGACACCGGGGAGCTGTTTTTT
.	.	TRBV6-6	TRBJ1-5	CASSDHGVRGNQPQHF	TGTGCCAGCAGTGACCACGGGGTTCGGGGGAATCAGCCCCAGCATTTT
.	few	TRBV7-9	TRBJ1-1	CASSGIPSTVLNTEAFF	TGTGCCAGCAGCGGTATTCCTTCGACAGTGCTGAACACTGAAGCTTTCTTT
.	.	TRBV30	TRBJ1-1	CAWSVSLNTEAFF	TGTGCCTGGAGTGTATCCCTGAACACTGAAGCTTTCTTT
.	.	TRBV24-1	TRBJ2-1	CATSPRGRNEQFF	TGTGCCACCAGTCCCCGAGGAAGAAATGAGCAGTTCTTC
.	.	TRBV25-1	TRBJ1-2	CASSEYGAEGGYTF	TGTGCCAGCAGTGAATATGGGGCCGAGGGGGGCTACACCTTC
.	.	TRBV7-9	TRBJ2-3	CASSSAGHGTDTQYF	TGTGCCAGCAGCTCTGCCGGACACGGGACAGATACGCAGTATTTT
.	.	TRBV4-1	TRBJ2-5	CASSRLYKLGETQYF	TGCGCCAGCAGCCGCCTGTACAAGTTGGGGGAGACCCAGTACTTC
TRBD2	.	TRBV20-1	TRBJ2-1	CSARETSGTYNEQFF	TGCAGTGCTAGAGAGACTAGCGGGACCTACAATGAGCAGTTCTTC
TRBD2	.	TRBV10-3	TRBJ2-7	CAIRGTSGRANEQYF	TGTGCCATCAGAGGGACTAGCGGGAGGGCAAACGAGCAGTACTTC
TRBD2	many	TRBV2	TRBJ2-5	CASSWTSGTETQYF	TGTGCCAGCAGTTGGACTAGCGGTACGGAGACCCAGTACTTC
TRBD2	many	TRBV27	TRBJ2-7	CASSLQGGRAYEQYF	TGTGCCAGCAGTTTACAAGGCGGGAGGGCCTACGAGCAGTACTTC
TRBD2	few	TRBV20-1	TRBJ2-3	CSAPKREGTTDTQYF	TGCAGTGCTCCAAAGCGGGAGGGGACCACAGATACGCAGTATTTT
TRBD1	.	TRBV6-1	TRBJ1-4	CASRTRTGTVATNEKLFF	TGTGCCAGCAGAACCAGGACAGGAACAGTTGCAACTAATGAAAAACTGTTTTTT
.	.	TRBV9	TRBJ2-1	CASSVGNYNEQFF	TGTGCCAGCAGCGTGGGGAACTACAATGAGCAGTTCTTC
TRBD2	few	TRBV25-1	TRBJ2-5	CASSKRGAGVKETQYF	TGTGCCAGCAGTAAGAGGGGAGCGGGAGTGAAAGAGACCCAGTACTTC
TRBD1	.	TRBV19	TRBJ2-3	CASSIRGRTDTQYF	TGTGCCAGTAGTATTAGGGGGCGCACAGATACGCAGTATTTT
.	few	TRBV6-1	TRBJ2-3	CASSERDGSDTQYF	TGTGCCAGCAGTGAACGGGACGGATCAGATACGCAGTATTTT
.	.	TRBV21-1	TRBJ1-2	CASSKERGEDYGYTF	TGTGCCAGCAGCAAAGAGAGAGGGGAGGACTATGGCTACACCTTC